This entry lists 29 T cell receptor beta chains sequenced from one sample in a study of T cells in Graves' hyperthyroidism and ophthalmopathy. RNA transcripts gave rise to amplified TCR beta CDR3 regions. The primer set for the first-round RT-PCR of the TCR CDR3 was HTBI. TCRdb redid the calling of the multiplex PCR reads with MiXCR, one entry per CDR3 protein. The data hold hundreds of thousands of distinct CDR3 sequences, with roughly a sixth observed a single time. Sequenced sample: blood. The receptor source for this set is a woman in her fifties or sixties with Graves' hyperthyroidism that later progressed to Graves' ophthalmopathy.

This chain links TRBV6-1 with TRBJ1-4; 9 bases are a match to TRBD1. Germline lookup yields CDR1 MNHNS and CDR2 SASEGT. Losses at the gene ends were 5 bases for V and 7 bases for J; bases not matched to a gene: 5. The CDR3 length is 14 residues. Written as DNA, the CDR3 is TGTGCCAGCAGTCGGGGACAGGGAAGTGAAAAACTGTTTTTT. Amino acid sequence: CASSRGQGSEKLFF.

This chain uses TRBV12-3 or TRBV12-4 with TRBJ1-4, with 8 positions matching TRBD1. Unmatched junction bases numbered 6, after V lost 7 bases and J lost 5 bases. The CDR3 has 14 residues. This chain's CDR3 is CASKAQGANEKLFF. The CDR3, as DNA: TGTGCCAGCAAGGCGCAGGGGGCAAATGAAAAACTGTTTTTT.

This chain uses TRBV15 with TRBJ1-4, with D hard to call. Trimming removed 0 bases at V and 8 bases at J, with 4 bases between. The CDR3 covers 12 residues. Germline CDR1 LNHNV, CDR2 YYDKDF (reference sequence). The CDR3 nucleotides read TGTGCCACCAGCAGAGAGATGGAAAAACTGTTTTTT. Its translation: CATSREMEKLFF.

This clonotype was seen only a few times. The chain uses TRBV3-1 and TRBJ1-4, with D maybe TRBD1 (5 bases). The length of the CDR3 is 15 residues. V gave up 2 bases and J gave up 7 bases, with 14 bases separating them. Germline V gene sequence: CDR1 LGHDT, CDR2 YNNKEL (reference sequence). CDR3 nucleotide sequence: TGTGCCAGCAGCCAAACGTTGGGACGGATTGAAAAACTGTTTTTT. Protein: CASSQTLGRIEKLFF. Variable domain in full (rest from reference TRBV3-1 and TRBJ1-4): DTAVSQTPKYLVTQMGNDKSIKCEQNLGHDTMYWYKQDSKKFLKIMFSYNNKELIINETVPNRFSPKSPDKAHLNLHINSLELGDSAVYFCASSQTLGRIEKLFFGSGTQLSVL.

The gene calls are TRBV2 and TRBJ1-5; TRBD1 is a possible D gene (6 bases). The CDR3 is 15 residues long. CDR1 and CDR2 (germline): SNHLY, FYNNEI. V lost 2 bases and J lost 4, with 12 bases in between. The CDR3 loop is CASSEQGIVNQPQHF. The CDR3 region has the DNA TGTGCCAGCAGTGAACAGGGGATTGTAAATCAGCCCCAGCATTTT.

The chain is built from TRBV20-1 and TRBJ2-5, with TRBD1 matching 10 bases. This CDR3 spans 13 amino acids. CDR1 and CDR2 (germline): DFQATT, SNEGSKA (reference sequence). Trimming cost V 4 bases and J 3 bases; bases outside gene matches: 2. CDR3 sequence reads: CSAIGQGEETQYF. Here the CDR3 DNA reads TGCAGTGCTATAGGACAGGGGGAAGAGACCCAGTACTTC.

The V call is TRBV4-2, the J call TRBJ2-1; 8 bases match TRBD1. The CDR3 sequence is 15 residues long. CDR1 LGHNA and CDR2 YNFKEQ come from the germline V gene. V dropped 5 bases and J dropped 6; count of bases not matched to a gene: 9. For the CDR3, the DNA is TGTGCCAGCAGCTTCCGCGACAGGGGTGCCAATGAGCAGTTCTTC. Protein: CASSFRDRGANEQFF.

This clonotype showed up many times. The chain is built from TRBV6-1 and TRBJ1-6; D is possibly TRBD1 (5 bases). The CDR3 runs 15 residues. Germline V gene data show CDR1 as MNHNS and CDR2 as SASEGT. Trimming shortened V by 6 bases and J by 8 bases, and 17 bases separated the two germline ends. In DNA, the CDR3 is TGTGCCAGCAGGGAACAAGGGACCCGGCATTCACCCCTCCACTTT. It encodes CASREQGTRHSPLHF.

This clonotype has more than one count but fewer than ten. This chain links TRBV10-1 with TRBJ2-2, with D perhaps TRBD2 (6 bases). V dropped 4 bases and J dropped 4 bases, with 10 bases sitting between them. Looked up from germline, CDR1 is WNHNN and CDR2 is SYGVQD (reference sequence). The CDR3 consists of 14 residues. The CDR3, as DNA: TGCGCCAGCAGTGGGGACTTCAGCACCGGGGAGCTGTTTTTT. It codes for CASSGDFSTGELFF.

In its sample, this clonotype was seen many times. V is TRBV6-1 and J is TRBJ1-1, with 8 bases matching TRBD1. J gave up 4 bases and V 6 bases, and 7 bases lay outside the gene matches. Germline CDR1 MNHNS, CDR2 SASEGT. The CDR3 is 14 amino acids. CDR3 in amino acids: CASRGDRRSTEAFF. Written as DNA, the CDR3 is TGTGCCAGCAGAGGGGACAGGCGAAGCACTGAAGCTTTCTTT.

This clonotype occurred many times. This chain connects TRBV11-3 to TRBJ1-1; D is undetermined. CDR3 length: 13 residues. CDR1 is SGHNT and CDR2 is YENEEA in the germline V gene. The ends were cut back, 5 bases at V and 1 base at J, with 8 bases in the middle. CDR3: CASSRYTNTEAFF. CDR3 nucleotides: TGTGCCAGCAGCCGCTATACGAACACTGAAGCTTTCTTT.

The V and J genes are TRBV7-8 and TRBJ1-4; D is uncertain. Between the trimmed V and J ends, which lost 5 bases and 8 bases, there was a span of 15 bases. This CDR3 region has 14 residues. The germline gives CDR1 SGHVS, CDR2 FQNEAQ. CDR3 nucleotides: TGTGCCAGCAGCCCGGGGTCCGGTCGGGAAAAACTGTTTTTT. Residues: CASSPGSGREKLFF.

The rearrangement uses TRBV19 and TRBJ2-1; 8 bases fit TRBD2. V lost 10 bases and J lost 6; bases outside the gene matches: 5. CDR3 size: 12 residues. Germline-derived CDR1 and CDR2 are LNHDA and SQIVND (reference sequence). The CDR3 region is CATQAGANEQFF. The CDR3 DNA is TGTGCCACCCAAGCGGGGGCCAATGAGCAGTTCTTC.

This clonotype was detected a few times. The chain couples TRBV15 to TRBJ1-5, with D maybe TRBD1 (6 bases). The germline V and J ends were trimmed by 8 bases and 6 bases, with 17 bases remaining between them. CDR1 and CDR2 from the germline V gene are LNHNV and YYDKDF (reference sequence). This CDR3 contains 14 residues. Here the CDR3 reads CATSDSLGGQPQHF. The CDR3 DNA sequence: TGTGCCACCTCGGACAGCCTAGGAGGTCAGCCCCAGCATTTT.

The genes are TRBV10-3 and TRBJ1-1; 7 bases are shared with TRBD1. Germline-derived CDR1 and CDR2 are ENHRY and SYGVKD. The length of the CDR3 is 14 residues. V dropped 3 bases and J dropped 4; count of bases not matched to a gene: 5. CDR3 coding DNA: TGTGCCATCAGTGACCCGACAGGGCGCACTGAAGCTTTCTTT. Translated, it gives CAISDPTGRTEAFF.

This chain joins TRBV20-1 and TRBJ1-2, with D perhaps TRBD1 (5 bases). Trimming stripped 6 bases from V and 0 bases from J, with 26 bases between. In germline, CDR1 is DFQATT, CDR2 SNEGSKA (reference sequence). The CDR3 is 18 residues long. In DNA form, the CDR3 reads TGCAGTGCCGCCGACATCGGACGGGGGGTGGGAACTAACTATGGCTACACCTTC. It specifies CSAADIGRGVGTNYGYTF.

The CDR3 DNA reads TGTGCCAGTAGTTTTGCGACAGGACCCCGGGGTCAGCCCCAGCATTTT. This codes for CASSFATGPRGQPQHF. The rearrangement joins TRBV19 to TRBJ1-5, with D possibly TRBD1 on 6 matching bases. The germline V and J ends were trimmed by 5 bases and 6 bases, with 20 bases remaining between them. In germline, CDR1 is LNHDA, CDR2 SQIVND (reference sequence). This CDR3 spans 16 amino acids.

The CDR3 loop reads CASSSSTGSGAFF. CDR3 DNA: TGTGCCAGCAGCTCCTCGACAGGGTCTGGAGCTTTCTTT. The chain couples TRBV7-9 to TRBJ1-1; 7 bases agree with TRBD1. Germline lookup yields CDR1 SEHNR and CDR2 FQNEAQ (reference sequence). CDR3 length: 13 amino acids. Unmatched junction bases numbered 9, after V lost 4 bases and J lost 10 bases.

This clonotype was counted a few times. V is TRBV7-9 and J is TRBJ1-4; TRBD1 matches 9 bases. CDR3 length: 14 residues. Trimming cost V 4 bases and J 11 bases; bases outside gene matches: 8. Per the germline V gene, CDR1 is SEHNR and CDR2 is FQNEAQ (reference sequence). CDR3 sequence reads: CASSSGTGWEKLFF. In nucleotides, the CDR3 is TGTGCCAGCAGCTCGGGGACAGGGTGGGAGAAACTGTTTTTT.

This clonotype was picked up many times. V gene TRBV7-2 combines with J gene TRBJ1-2; 8 bases match TRBD1. The V gene end was trimmed by 0 bases and the J gene end by 4 bases; junction bases not matched to a gene: 4. Germline assignment: CDR1 SGHTA and CDR2 FQGNSA. The CDR3 is 15 amino acids. The DNA of the CDR3 is TGTGCCAGCAGCTTAGCATGGACAGGGTTCTATGGCTACACCTTC. Translated, it gives CASSLAWTGFYGYTF.

This clonotype was detected only once. Here the CDR3 reads CASSLTGYGVEKLFF. The CDR3, as DNA: TGTGCCAGTAGTTTGACAGGATATGGCGTTGAAAAACTGTTTTTT. V and J are TRBV19 and TRBJ1-4; perhaps TRBD1 as D (6 bases). The CDR3 is 15 residues long. V was clipped by 5 bases and J by 7 bases, with 17 bases between them. Germline assignment: CDR1 LNHDA and CDR2 SQIVND (reference sequence).

This clonotype was detected many times. The chain carries TRBV28 and TRBJ1-1; possible D gene TRBD1, 6 bases. Trimming left V 11 bases short and J 6 bases short, with 37 bases between. The germline gives CDR1 MDHEN, CDR2 SYDVKM. The CDR3 loop spans 19 amino acids. DNA of the CDR3: TGTGCCTGTTGGGTAGGGACCCGTAAAGGGGGGGGTCGCCTGGCTGAAGCTTTCTTT. Its translation is CACWVGTRKGGGRLAEAFF.

This clonotype was seen many times. V and J are TRBV12-3 or TRBV12-4 and TRBJ2-1; 11 positions match TRBD2. This CDR3 is built from 15 residues. The V segment lost 4 bases and the J segment 4 bases; nucleotides outside the gene matches: 3. CDR3 sequence: CASSYGLAGYNEQFF. As DNA, the CDR3 is TGTGCCAGCAGTTACGGACTAGCGGGTTACAATGAGCAGTTCTTC.

This clonotype has more than one count but fewer than ten. This chain connects TRBV5-1 to TRBJ1-1; 9 bases are shared with TRBD1. Germline V CDR1 and CDR2: SGHRS, YFSETQ. CDR3 size: 15 residues. J gave up 4 bases and V 3 bases, and 7 bases lay outside the gene matches. This CDR3 reads CASSSPTGGFTEAFF. For the CDR3, the DNA is TGCGCCAGCAGCTCCCCGACAGGGGGTTTCACTGAAGCTTTCTTT.

This clonotype was observed at least ten times. This chain links TRBV11-1 with TRBJ2-5; D may be TRBD2 (6 bases). This CDR3 is 16 amino acids long. The V end was cut by 2 bases, the J end by 1 base, with 14 bases between. The germline gives CDR1 SGHAT, CDR2 FQDESV (reference sequence). The CDR3 nucleotides are TGTGCCAGCAGCTTATCGGCGGGACCGACCCAAGAGACCCAGTACTTC. The encoded protein is CASSLSAGPTQETQYF.

This clonotype was counted ten times or more. The chain uses TRBV18 and TRBJ1-1; D gene unclear. Germline CDR1 reads KGHSH; CDR2 reads LQKENI. V dropped 3 bases and J dropped 4 bases, with 12 bases sitting between them. This CDR3 comprises 14 residues. DNA of the CDR3: TGTGCCAGCTCACCCACAGCCGCGGGCACTGAAGCTTTCTTT. Translation gives CASSPTAAGTEAFF.

In this sample, this clonotype turned up a few times. The genes are TRBV10-3 and TRBJ1-5; D unresolved. Germline V lookup: CDR1 ENHRY, CDR2 SYGVKD. With 3 bases removed from V and 4 bases from J, the gap between germline ends came to 10 bases. The CDR3 consists of 14 residues. In DNA, the CDR3 is TGTGCCATCAGTGACGGTTTGGAAAATCAGCCCCAGCATTTT. Translated, it gives CAISDGLENQPQHF.

With regard to this clonotype: Its ends do not fully match the called genes, so a read error is possible. The chain links TRBV25-1 to TRBJ2-1; TRBD2 is a possible D gene (5 bases). The CDR3 length is 14 residues. Germline CDR1 reads MGHDK; CDR2 reads SYGVNS. In DNA, the CDR3 is TGTGCCAGCAGCGGGGTAAACTCCCACAATGAGCAGTTCTTC. Protein: CASSGVNSHNEQFF.

This clonotype was observed a few times. The chain links TRBV12-3 or TRBV12-4 to TRBJ2-3, with no clear D. Trimming took off 10 bases at V and 3 bases at J, with 17 bases between the two ends. The CDR3 length is 14 residues. CDR3 region: CANSLSPVTDTQYF. CDR3 coding DNA: TGTGCCAACAGCCTGTCCCCGGTAACAGATACGCAGTATTTT.